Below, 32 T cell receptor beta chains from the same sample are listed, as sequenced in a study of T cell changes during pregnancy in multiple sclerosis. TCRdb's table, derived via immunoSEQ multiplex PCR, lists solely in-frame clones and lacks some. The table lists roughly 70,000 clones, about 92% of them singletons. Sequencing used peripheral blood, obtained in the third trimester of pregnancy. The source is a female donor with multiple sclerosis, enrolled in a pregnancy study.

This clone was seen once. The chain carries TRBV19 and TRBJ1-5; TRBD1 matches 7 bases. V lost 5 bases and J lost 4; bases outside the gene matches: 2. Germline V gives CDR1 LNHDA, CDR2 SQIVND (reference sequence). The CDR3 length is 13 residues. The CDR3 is CASSLDRNQPQHF. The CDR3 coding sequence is TGTGCCAGTAGTTTGGACAGGAATCAGCCCCAGCATTTT.

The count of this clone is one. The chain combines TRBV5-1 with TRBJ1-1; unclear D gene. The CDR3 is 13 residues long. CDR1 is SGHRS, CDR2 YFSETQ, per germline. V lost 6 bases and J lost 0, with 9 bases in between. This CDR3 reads CASTDTMNTEAFF. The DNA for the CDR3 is TGCGCCAGCACTGACACAATGAACACTGAAGCTTTCTTT.

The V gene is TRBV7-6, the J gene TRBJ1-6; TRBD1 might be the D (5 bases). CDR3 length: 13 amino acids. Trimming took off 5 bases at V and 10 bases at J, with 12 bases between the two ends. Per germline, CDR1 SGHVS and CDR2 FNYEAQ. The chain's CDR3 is CASSASGGSPLHF. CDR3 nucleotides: TGTGCCAGCAGCGCTTCGGGGGGATCACCCCTCCACTTT.

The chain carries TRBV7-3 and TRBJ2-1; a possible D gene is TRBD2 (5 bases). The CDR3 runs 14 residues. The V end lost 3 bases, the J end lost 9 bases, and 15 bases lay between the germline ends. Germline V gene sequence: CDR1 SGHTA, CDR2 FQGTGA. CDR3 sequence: CASSFPLRAPEQFF. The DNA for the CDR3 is TGTGCCAGCAGCTTCCCCCTGCGGGCGCCTGAGCAGTTCTTC.

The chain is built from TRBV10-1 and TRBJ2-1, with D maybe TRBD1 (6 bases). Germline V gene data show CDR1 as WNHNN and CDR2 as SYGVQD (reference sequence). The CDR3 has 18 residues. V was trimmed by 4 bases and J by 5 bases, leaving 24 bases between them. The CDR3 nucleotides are TGCGCCAGCAGTGGTAGGGGCCGGCTGGGGGCTTTACACAATGAGCAGTTCTTC. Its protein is CASSGRGRLGALHNEQFF.

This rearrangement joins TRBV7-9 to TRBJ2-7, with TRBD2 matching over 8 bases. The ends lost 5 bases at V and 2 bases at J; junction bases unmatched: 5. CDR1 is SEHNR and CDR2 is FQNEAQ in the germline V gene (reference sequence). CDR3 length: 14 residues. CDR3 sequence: CASSVSGNPYEQYF. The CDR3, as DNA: TGTGCCAGCAGCGTTAGCGGGAACCCCTACGAGCAGTACTTC.

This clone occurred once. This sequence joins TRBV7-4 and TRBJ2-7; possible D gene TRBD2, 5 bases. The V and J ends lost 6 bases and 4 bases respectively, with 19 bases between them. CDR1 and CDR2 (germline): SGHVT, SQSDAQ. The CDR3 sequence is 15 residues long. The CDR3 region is CASRVRETARYEQYF. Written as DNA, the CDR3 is TGTGCCAGCAGAGTCCGGGAAACAGCGAGATACGAGCAGTACTTC.

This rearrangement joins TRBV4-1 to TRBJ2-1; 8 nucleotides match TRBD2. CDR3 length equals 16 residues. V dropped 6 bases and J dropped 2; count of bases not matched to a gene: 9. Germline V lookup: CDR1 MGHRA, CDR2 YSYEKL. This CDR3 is CASSFRAGDAYNEQFF. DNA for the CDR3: TGCGCCAGCAGTTTCAGAGCGGGAGACGCCTACAATGAGCAGTTCTTC.

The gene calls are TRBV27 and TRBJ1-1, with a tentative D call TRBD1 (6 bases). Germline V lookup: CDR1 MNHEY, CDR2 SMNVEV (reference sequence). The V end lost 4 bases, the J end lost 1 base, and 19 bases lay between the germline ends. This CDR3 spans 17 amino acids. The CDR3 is CASSSLGTRRGNTEAFF. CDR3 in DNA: TGTGCCAGCAGTTCGCTGGGGACAAGGCGCGGGAACACTGAAGCTTTCTTT.

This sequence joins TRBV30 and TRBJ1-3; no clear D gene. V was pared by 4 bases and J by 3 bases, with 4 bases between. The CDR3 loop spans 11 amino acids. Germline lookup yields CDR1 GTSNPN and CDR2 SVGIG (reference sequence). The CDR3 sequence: CAWTLGNTIYF. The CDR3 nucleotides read TGTGCCTGGACACTTGGAAACACCATATATTTT.

The CDR3 spells CASRPDGTRATNYGYTF. CDR3 DNA: TGCGCCAGCAGACCGGACGGAACTAGGGCTACTAACTATGGCTACACCTTC. The J gene is TRBJ1-2, the V gene TRBV5-1, with D unresolved. CDR1 is SGHRS, CDR2 YFSETQ, per germline. Trimming cost V 5 bases and J 0 bases, with 20 bases left between them. The CDR3 spans 17 residues.

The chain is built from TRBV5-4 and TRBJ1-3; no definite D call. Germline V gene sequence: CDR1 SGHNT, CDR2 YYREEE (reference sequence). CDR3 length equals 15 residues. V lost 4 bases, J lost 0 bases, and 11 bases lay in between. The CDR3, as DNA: TGTGCCAGCAGCCGGGGTCAGGACTCTGGAAACACCATATATTTT. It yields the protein CASSRGQDSGNTIYF.

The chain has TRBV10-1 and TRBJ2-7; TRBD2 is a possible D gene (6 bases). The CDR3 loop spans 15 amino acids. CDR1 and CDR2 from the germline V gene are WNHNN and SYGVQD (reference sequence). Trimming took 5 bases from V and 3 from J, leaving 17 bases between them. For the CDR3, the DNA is TGCGCCAGCAGTATGGGGGTAGCGGAGGGCTACGAGCAGTACTTC. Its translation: CASSMGVAEGYEQYF.

DNA for the CDR3: TGTGCCAGTACCACCCTCCGGGACTATGGCTATGGCTACACCTTC. This encodes CASTTLRDYGYGYTF. This chain uses TRBV19 with TRBJ1-2; D is perhaps TRBD1 (5 bases). V lost 7 bases and J 4 bases, leaving 19 bases between the germline ends. The germline V gene encodes CDR1 LNHDA and CDR2 SQIVND (reference sequence). The CDR3 is 15 residues long.

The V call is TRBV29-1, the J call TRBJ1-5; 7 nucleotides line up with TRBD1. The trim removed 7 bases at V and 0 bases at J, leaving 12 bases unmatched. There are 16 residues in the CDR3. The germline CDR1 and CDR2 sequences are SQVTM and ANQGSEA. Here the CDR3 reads CSGPGQYCYSNQPQHF. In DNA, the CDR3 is TGCAGCGGCCCGGGACAGTATTGCTATAGCAATCAGCCCCAGCATTTT. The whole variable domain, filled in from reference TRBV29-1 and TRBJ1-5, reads SAVISQKPSRDICQRGTSLTIQCQVDSQVTMMFWYRQQPGQSLTLIATANQGSEATYESGFVIDKFPISRPNLTFSTLTVSNMSPEDSSIYLCSGPGQYCYSNQPQHFGDGTRLSIL.

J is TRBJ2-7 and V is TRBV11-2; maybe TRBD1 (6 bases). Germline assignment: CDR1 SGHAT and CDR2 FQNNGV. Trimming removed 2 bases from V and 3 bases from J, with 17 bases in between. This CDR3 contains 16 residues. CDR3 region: CASSLTTRQGYYEQYF. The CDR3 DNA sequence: TGTGCCAGCAGCTTAACTACTCGGCAGGGGTACTACGAGCAGTACTTC.

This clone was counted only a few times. The CDR3 loop is CASSFLTDTEAFF. As DNA, the CDR3 is TGCGCCAGCAGCTTCTTGACAGACACTGAAGCTTTCTTT. The genes are TRBV5-1 and TRBJ1-1; tentative D call: TRBD1 (5 bases). There are 13 residues in the CDR3. Trimming took off 2 bases at V and 3 bases at J, with 8 bases between the two ends. The germline V gene encodes CDR1 SGHRS and CDR2 YFSETQ.

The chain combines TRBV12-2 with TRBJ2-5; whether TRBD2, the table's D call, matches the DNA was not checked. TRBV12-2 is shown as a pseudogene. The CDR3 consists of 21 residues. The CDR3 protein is CASRLAERSGRAGGLPETQYF. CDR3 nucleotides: TGTGCAAGTCGCTTAGCAGAGAGGAGCGGGAGGGCCGGGGGCTTGCCGGAGACCCAGTACTTC.

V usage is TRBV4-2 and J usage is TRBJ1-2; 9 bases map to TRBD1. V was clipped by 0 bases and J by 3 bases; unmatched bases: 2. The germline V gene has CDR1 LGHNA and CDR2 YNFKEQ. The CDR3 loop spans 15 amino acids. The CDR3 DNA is TGTGCCAGCAGCCAAGAAGGACAGGGGTACTATGGCTACACCTTC. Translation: CASSQEGQGYYGYTF.

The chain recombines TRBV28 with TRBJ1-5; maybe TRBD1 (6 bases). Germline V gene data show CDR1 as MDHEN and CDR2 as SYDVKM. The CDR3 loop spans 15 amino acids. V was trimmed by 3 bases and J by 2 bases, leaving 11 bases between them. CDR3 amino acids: CASSFMAGGNQPQHF. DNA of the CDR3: TGTGCCAGCAGTTTCATGGCAGGGGGCAATCAGCCCCAGCATTTT.

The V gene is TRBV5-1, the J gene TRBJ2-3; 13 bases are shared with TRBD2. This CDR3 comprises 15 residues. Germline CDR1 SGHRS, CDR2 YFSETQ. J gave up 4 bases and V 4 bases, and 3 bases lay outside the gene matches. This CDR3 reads CASSPGLAGADTQYF. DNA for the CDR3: TGCGCCAGCAGCCCAGGACTAGCGGGAGCAGATACGCAGTATTTT.

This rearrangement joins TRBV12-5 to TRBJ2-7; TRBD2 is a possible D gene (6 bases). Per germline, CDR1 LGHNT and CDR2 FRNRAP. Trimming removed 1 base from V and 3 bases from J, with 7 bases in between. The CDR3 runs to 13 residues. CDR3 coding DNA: TGTGCTAGTGGTTTGGCGGAGGGCTACGAGCAGTACTTC. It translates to CASGLAEGYEQYF.

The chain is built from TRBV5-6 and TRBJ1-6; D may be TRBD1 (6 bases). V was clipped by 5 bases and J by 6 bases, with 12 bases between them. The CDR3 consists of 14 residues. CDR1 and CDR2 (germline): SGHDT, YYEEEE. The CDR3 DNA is TGTGCCAGCAGTTTACAGGGCCCTAATTCACCCCTCCACTTT. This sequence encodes CASSLQGPNSPLHF.

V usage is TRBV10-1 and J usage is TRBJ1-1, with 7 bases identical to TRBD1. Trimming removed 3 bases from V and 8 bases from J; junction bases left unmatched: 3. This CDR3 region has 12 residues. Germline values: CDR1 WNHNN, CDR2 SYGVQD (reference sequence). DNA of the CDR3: TGCGCCAGCAGTGACCAGGGGGAGGAAGCTTTCTTT. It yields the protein CASSDQGEEAFF.

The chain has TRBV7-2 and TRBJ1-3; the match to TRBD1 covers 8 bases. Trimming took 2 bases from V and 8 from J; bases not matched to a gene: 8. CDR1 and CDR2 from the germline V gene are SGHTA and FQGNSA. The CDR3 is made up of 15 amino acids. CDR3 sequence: CASSLPGQGWDTIYF. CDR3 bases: TGTGCCAGCAGCTTACCCGGACAGGGCTGGGACACCATATATTTT.

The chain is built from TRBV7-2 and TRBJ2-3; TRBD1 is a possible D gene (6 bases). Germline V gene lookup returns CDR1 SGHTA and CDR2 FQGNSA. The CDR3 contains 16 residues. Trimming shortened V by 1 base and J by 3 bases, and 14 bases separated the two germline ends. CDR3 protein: CASSLDGAGVTDTQYF. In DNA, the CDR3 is TGTGCCAGCAGCTTAGACGGGGCAGGGGTTACAGATACGCAGTATTTT.

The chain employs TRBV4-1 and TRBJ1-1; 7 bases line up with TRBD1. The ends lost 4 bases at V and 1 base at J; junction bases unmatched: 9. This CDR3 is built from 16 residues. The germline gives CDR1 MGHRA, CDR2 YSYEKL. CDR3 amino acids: CASSPPLGQPNTEAFF. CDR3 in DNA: TGCGCCAGCAGCCCGCCGTTGGGACAGCCGAACACTGAAGCTTTCTTT.

The CDR3 protein is CASSQEMLAYEQYF. CDR3 nucleotides: TGCGCCAGCAGCCAAGAAATGCTAGCCTACGAGCAGTACTTC. The chain uses TRBV4-1 and TRBJ2-7; D unclear. Germline V gene data show CDR1 as MGHRA and CDR2 as YSYEKL. With 0 bases removed from V and 2 bases from J, the gap between germline ends came to 8 bases. The CDR3 consists of 14 residues.

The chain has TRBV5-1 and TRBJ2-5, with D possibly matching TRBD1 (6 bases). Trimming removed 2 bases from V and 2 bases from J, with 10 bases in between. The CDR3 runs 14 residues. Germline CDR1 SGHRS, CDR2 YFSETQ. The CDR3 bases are TGCGCCAGCAGCTTATCCGACAGGCAAGAGACCCAGTACTTC. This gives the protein CASSLSDRQETQYF.

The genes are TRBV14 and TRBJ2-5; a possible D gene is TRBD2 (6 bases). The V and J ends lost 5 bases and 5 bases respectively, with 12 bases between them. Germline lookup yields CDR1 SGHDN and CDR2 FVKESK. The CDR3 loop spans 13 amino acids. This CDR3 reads CASSRLDAETQYF. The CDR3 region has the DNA TGTGCCAGCAGCAGACTAGATGCTGAGACCCAGTACTTC.

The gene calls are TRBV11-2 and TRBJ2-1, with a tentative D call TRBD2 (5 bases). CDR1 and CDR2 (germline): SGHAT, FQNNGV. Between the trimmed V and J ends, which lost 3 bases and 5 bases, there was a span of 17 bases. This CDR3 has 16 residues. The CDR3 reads CASSFPFSGENNEQFF. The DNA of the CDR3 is TGTGCCAGCAGCTTTCCATTCAGCGGAGAAAACAATGAGCAGTTCTTC.

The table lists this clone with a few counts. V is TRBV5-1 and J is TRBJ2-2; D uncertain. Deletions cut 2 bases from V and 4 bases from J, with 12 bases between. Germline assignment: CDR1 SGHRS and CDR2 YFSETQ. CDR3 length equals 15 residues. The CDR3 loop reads CASSFVNSLTGELFF. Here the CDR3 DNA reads TGCGCCAGCAGCTTTGTTAACAGCCTCACCGGGGAGCTGTTTTTT.